The 5 T cell receptor beta chains given below trace back to one sample, sequenced in a study of cytomegalovirus exposure and HLA in healthy donors. The PCR had 60 Vbeta and 13 Jbeta primers. Clones were sequenced by immunoSEQ multiplex PCR, and TCRdb holds only the in-frame ones, with some missing. The profile shows approximately 160,000 clones, roughly 80% of them singletons. The sample was PBMCs. The receptors were gathered from a human donor in good health.

The chain links TRBV6-5 to TRBJ1-1; TRBD1 matches at 9 bases. CDR1 MNHEY and CDR2 SVGAGI come from the germline V gene. V gave up 8 bases and J gave up 5 bases; unmatched junction bases: 3. The CDR3 runs to 12 residues. The CDR3, as DNA: TGTGCCAGCGGGACAGGGTGGACTGAAGCTTTCTTT. It specifies CASGTGWTEAFF.

This chain connects TRBV5-1 to TRBJ2-7; 9 bases line up with TRBD2. CDR1 and CDR2 from the germline V gene are SGHRS and YFSETQ. V shed 1 base and J 3 bases; nucleotides not matched to a gene: 8. This CDR3 has 16 residues. CDR3 nucleotides: TGCGCCAGCAGCTTGTCGAATGTTAGCGGGGGCTACGAGCAGTACTTC. Translation gives CASSLSNVSGGYEQYF.

The genes are TRBV5-4 and TRBJ2-1; 13 nucleotides line up with TRBD2. This CDR3 comprises 16 residues. Trimming took 1 base from V and 4 from J; bases not matched to a gene: 2. Germline CDR1 is SGHNT and CDR2 is YYREEE (reference sequence). The CDR3, as DNA: TGTGCCAGCAGCTTGACTAGCGGGGGGGTTTACAATGAGCAGTTCTTC. This translates into CASSLTSGGVYNEQFF. Drawing the rest from reference TRBV5-4 and TRBJ2-1, the complete variable domain is ETGVTQSPTHLIKTRGQQVTLRCSSQSGHNTVSWYQQALGQGPQFIFQYYREEENGRGNFPPRFSGLQFPNYSSELNVNALELDDSALYLCASSLTSGGVYNEQFFGPGTRLTVL.

The gene calls are TRBV7-9 and TRBJ2-1, with D maybe TRBD1 (6 bases). The length of the CDR3 is 14 residues. The V gene's germline CDR1 is SEHNR and CDR2 FQNEAQ (reference sequence). V lost 2 bases to trimming and J lost 6 bases, with 11 bases between them. The CDR3 DNA reads as TGTGCCAGCAGCTTACGAGGGGGTCGCAATGAGCAGTTCTTC. Protein product: CASSLRGGRNEQFF.

This chain uses TRBV19 with TRBJ2-7; 9 bases fit TRBD1. The trim removed 7 bases at V and 3 bases at J, leaving 4 bases unmatched. In germline, CDR1 is LNHDA, CDR2 SQIVND (reference sequence). The length of the CDR3 is 13 residues. This CDR3 is CASTDRGNYEQYF. The CDR3 bases are TGTGCCAGTACGGACAGGGGCAACTACGAGCAGTACTTC.